This TCR beta chain was recovered during a study of cytomegalovirus exposure and HLA in healthy donors. Both 60 Vbeta primers and 13 Jbeta primers went into the PCR. Profiled with immunoSEQ multiplex PCR; TCRdb holds only in-frame clones, not every one. This sample's clone table lists approximately 75,000 clones. The V gene end was trimmed by 4 bases and the J gene end by 6 bases; junction bases not matched to a gene: 12. This CDR3 spans 16 amino acids. Germline V gene data show CDR1 as LGHNA and CDR2 as YNFKEQ. This sequence was found in a man between 35 and 55 years old in good health and CMV-seronegative. The genes are TRBV4-2 and TRBJ1-1, with 9 bases matching TRBD1. Source material: PBMCs. The CDR3 sequence: CASSPLLDRGSAEAFF. Here the CDR3 DNA reads TGTGCCAGCAGCCCTCTTTTGGACAGGGGTTCGGCTGAAGCTTTCTTT.